The 18 T cell receptor beta chains below were found in one sample sequenced in a study of OX40 agonist ivuxolimab in advanced cancers. Sequencing used immunoSEQ multiplex PCR; TCRdb keeps in-frame clones, though not all of them. The table records 70,000 or so clones, 88% of them present only once. Specimen: CD4+ or CD8+ T cells sorted from blood, collected in a trial of the OX40 agonist ivuxolimab. Receptors were obtained from an adult with an advanced solid tumor such as melanoma, head and neck, liver or kidney cancer.

V is TRBV6-5 and J is TRBJ1-2, with D maybe TRBD1 (5 bases). The V end lost 2 bases, the J end lost 8 bases, and 12 bases lay between the germline ends. The CDR3 sequence is 13 residues long. Germline CDR1 reads MNHEY; CDR2 reads SVGAGI. The CDR3 region has the DNA TGTGCCAGCAGTTACCAAGGGGCAGCGGGCTACACCTTC. Its translation: CASSYQGAAGYTF.

The genes are TRBV6-5 and TRBJ2-5; D might be TRBD2 (5 bases). The V gene lost 6 bases and the J gene lost 5 bases, with 16 bases spanning the gap. The CDR3 extends over 14 amino acids. Germline lookup yields CDR1 MNHEY and CDR2 SVGAGI. CDR3: CASRGSGVGETQYF. CDR3 DNA: TGTGCCAGCAGGGGGAGCGGAGTCGGGGAGACCCAGTACTTC.

As DNA, the CDR3 is TGTGCCAGCTCAACCACCGACAGGAGCGAGCAGTACTTC. This encodes CASSTTDRSEQYF. This chain uses TRBV18 with TRBJ2-7, with D perhaps TRBD1 (6 bases). Germline V gives CDR1 KGHSH, CDR2 LQKENI. Deletions cut 5 bases from V and 6 bases from J, with 14 bases between. CDR3 size: 13 residues.

The J gene is TRBJ2-1, the V gene TRBV9, with D maybe TRBD1 (5 bases). V dropped 4 bases and J dropped 10 bases, with 18 bases sitting between them. This CDR3 comprises 14 residues. Germline lookup yields CDR1 SGDLS and CDR2 YYNGEE. CDR3: CASSSRWGNTEQFF. CDR3 bases: TGTGCCAGCAGCTCCCGTTGGGGCAACACAGAGCAGTTCTTC.

The CDR3 DNA sequence: TGTGCCAGCAGCTTAGCACTGATCGGGGAGCAGTACTTC. Protein sequence: CASSLALIGEQYF. The rearrangement uses TRBV5-8 and TRBJ2-5; weak D call: TRBD2 (5 bases). CDR1 and CDR2 (germline): SGHTS, YDEGEE. The CDR3 has 13 amino acids. The V and J ends lost 2 bases and 11 bases respectively, with 16 bases between them.

This clone was recorded only once. The rearrangement joins TRBV18 to TRBJ1-3, with D unresolved. V gave up 3 bases and J gave up 1 base, with 7 bases separating them. CDR1 is KGHSH and CDR2 is LQKENI in the germline V gene. The CDR3 runs 14 residues. CDR3 nucleotide sequence: TGTGCCAGCTCACCCCGGGCATCTGGAAACACCATATATTTT. Protein product: CASSPRASGNTIYF.

The V call is TRBV18, the J call TRBJ2-7, with 8 positions matching TRBD1. The V gene's germline CDR1 is KGHSH and CDR2 LQKENI. With V trimmed by 0 bases and J by 3 bases, 7 bases remained unmatched. The length of the CDR3 is 16 residues. The CDR3 region has the DNA TGTGCCAGCTCACCACCGGGGAGGACAGGGAACTACGAGCAGTACTTC. Its translation: CASSPPGRTGNYEQYF.

The J gene is TRBJ2-4, the V gene TRBV5-1; 8 bases fit TRBD1. CDR3 length equals 13 residues. V lost 3 bases, J lost 9 bases, and 5 bases stayed unmatched. CDR1 and CDR2 (germline): SGHRS, YFSETQ. The CDR3, as DNA: TGCGCCAGCAGCTCCACAGGGGGTACCATTCAGTACTTC. It yields the protein CASSSTGGTIQYF.

Here the CDR3 reads CASSIPTRTYEQYF. The CDR3 coding sequence is TGTGCCAGCAGCATACCTACAAGAACCTACGAGCAGTACTTC. The gene calls are TRBV6-6 and TRBJ2-7; D ambiguous. The CDR3 has 14 amino acids. V was trimmed by 6 bases and J by 2 bases, leaving 14 bases between them. CDR1 is MNHNY and CDR2 is SVGAGI in the germline V gene (reference sequence).

The rearrangement joins TRBV10-2 to TRBJ2-1; D call uncertain. V was pared by 6 bases and J by 3 bases, with 12 bases between. The CDR3 is 14 residues long. The germline V gene encodes CDR1 WSHSY and CDR2 SAAADI. Written as DNA, the CDR3 is TGCGCCAGCAGAGGCCCTCAAAACTACAATGAGCAGTTCTTC. Translating it yields CASRGPQNYNEQFF.

The rearrangement links TRBV4-1 to TRBJ2-7; TRBD1 is a possible D gene (5 bases). In germline, CDR1 is MGHRA, CDR2 YSYEKL. This CDR3 spans 16 amino acids. V was clipped by 0 bases and J by 0 bases, with 12 bases between them. The CDR3 region has the DNA TGCGCCAGCAGCCAAGATGGGTACAGGACCTCCTACGAGCAGTACTTC. It is translated as CASSQDGYRTSYEQYF.

The V gene is TRBV11-2, the J gene TRBJ2-6, with D unclear. V was clipped by 1 base and J by 2 bases, with 6 bases between them. CDR3 length equals 15 residues. In germline, CDR1 is SGHAT, CDR2 FQNNGV. For the CDR3, the DNA is TGTGCCAGCAGCTTAGGGATACCTGGGGCCAACGTCCTGACTTTC. Translating gives CASSLGIPGANVLTF.

Only a few counts were recorded for this clone. The chain couples TRBV21-1 to TRBJ2-5. TRBV21-1 is shown as a pseudogene. This CDR3 is 12 amino acids long. The CDR3, as DNA: TGTGCCAGCAGCAAAGGGGGAGAGACCCAGTACTTC. Protein product: CASSKGGETQYF.

This chain uses TRBV25-1 with TRBJ2-1; the D gene is possibly TRBD2 (6 bases). With 6 bases removed from V and 2 bases from J, the gap between germline ends came to 14 bases. This CDR3 is 15 amino acids long. CDR1 is MGHDK and CDR2 is SYGVNS in the germline V gene. CDR3 DNA: TGTGCCAGCAGCCCTAGCGAGAGAACCTACAATGAGCAGTTCTTC. Residues: CASSPSERTYNEQFF.

V and J are TRBV28 and TRBJ1-3; D unclear. CDR3 length: 13 amino acids. V lost 3 bases and J 2 bases, leaving 5 bases between the germline ends. Germline V lookup: CDR1 MDHEN, CDR2 SYDVKM. For the CDR3, the DNA is TGTGCCAGCAGTTTGGTGCCTGGAAACACCATATATTTT. It yields the protein CASSLVPGNTIYF.

On this clone itself: Mismatch with germline at one junction end may stem from a read error. The chain couples TRBV11-3 to TRBJ2-2, with 12 bases lining up with TRBD1. The CDR3 contains 16 residues. Germline V gene data show CDR1 as SGHNT and CDR2 as YENEEA. CDR3: CASSLKNGTGGRGAVF. In DNA form, the CDR3 reads TGTGCCAGCAGCCTGAAAAACGGGACAGGGGGCCGGGGAGCTGTTTTT.

The chain is built from TRBV30 and TRBJ2-7, with no clear D. Germline V lookup: CDR1 GTSNPN, CDR2 SVGIG (reference sequence). V was clipped by 2 bases and J by 6 bases, with 14 bases between them. The CDR3 consists of 13 residues. The CDR3 region has the DNA TGTGCCTGGAGTTCCACCCCTGTCTCCGAGCAGTACTTC. Translated: CAWSSTPVSEQYF.

The V call is TRBV21-1, the J call TRBJ2-1; the table's D call of TRBD1 was not tested on the DNA. TRBV21-1 is tagged as a pseudogene. The length of the CDR3 is 15 residues. DNA of the CDR3: TGTGCCAGCAGCAAAAGGCCAGGAATCTACAATGAGCAGTTCTTC. It encodes CASSKRPGIYNEQFF.